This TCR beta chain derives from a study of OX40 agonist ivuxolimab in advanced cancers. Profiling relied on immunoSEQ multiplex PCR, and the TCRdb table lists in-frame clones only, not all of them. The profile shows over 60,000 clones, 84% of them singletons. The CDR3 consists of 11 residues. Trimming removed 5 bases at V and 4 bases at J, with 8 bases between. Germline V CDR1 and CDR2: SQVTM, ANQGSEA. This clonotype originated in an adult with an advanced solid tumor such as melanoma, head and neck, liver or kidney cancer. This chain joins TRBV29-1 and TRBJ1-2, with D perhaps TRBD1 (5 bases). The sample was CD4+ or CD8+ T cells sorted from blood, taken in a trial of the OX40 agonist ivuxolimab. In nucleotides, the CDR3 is TGCAGCGTTAAGGGGACCTATGGCTACACCTTC. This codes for CSVKGTYGYTF.